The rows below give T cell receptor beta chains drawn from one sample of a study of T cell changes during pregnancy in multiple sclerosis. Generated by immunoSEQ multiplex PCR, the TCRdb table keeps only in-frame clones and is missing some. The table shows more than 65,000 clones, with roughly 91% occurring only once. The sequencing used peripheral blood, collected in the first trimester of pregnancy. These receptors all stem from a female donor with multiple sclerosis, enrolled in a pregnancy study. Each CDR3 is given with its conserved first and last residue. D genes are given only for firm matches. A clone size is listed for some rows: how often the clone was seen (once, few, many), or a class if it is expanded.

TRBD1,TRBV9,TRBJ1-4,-,CASSVETGINEKLFF,TGTGCCAGCAGCGTAGAGACAGGGATTAATGAAAAACTGTTTTTT
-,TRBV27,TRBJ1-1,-,CASSLSGLKFGGNTEAFF,TGTGCCAGCAGTTTATCTGGGCTTAAGTTCGGGGGGAACACTGAAGCTTTCTTT
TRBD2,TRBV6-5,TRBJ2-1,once,CASCWTSGGYNEQFF,TGTGCCAGCTGCTGGACTAGCGGGGGTTACAATGAGCAGTTCTTC
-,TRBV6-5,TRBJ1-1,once,CASSSSGAVTEAFF,TGTGCCAGCAGTTCTTCAGGGGCGGTCACTGAAGCTTTCTTT
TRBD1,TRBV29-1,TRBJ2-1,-,CSAGTGNEQFF,TGCAGCGCCGGGACAGGCAATGAGCAGTTCTTC
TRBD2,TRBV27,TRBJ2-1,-,CASSLKAGVTYNEQFF,TGTGCCAGCAGTCTCAAAGCGGGAGTAACCTACAATGAGCAGTTCTTC
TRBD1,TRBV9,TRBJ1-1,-,CASSPRQGNTEAFF,TGTGCCAGCAGCCCCAGACAGGGGAACACTGAAGCTTTCTTT
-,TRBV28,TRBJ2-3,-,CASTNRDTQYF,TGTGCCAGTACGAACAGAGATACGCAGTATTTT
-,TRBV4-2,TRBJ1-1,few,CASSSVNTEAFF,TGTGCCAGCAGCTCGGTGAACACTGAAGCTTTCTTT
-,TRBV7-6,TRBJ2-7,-,CASSSNRDSYEQYF,TGTGCCAGCAGTTCAAACCGGGACTCCTACGAGCAGTACTTC
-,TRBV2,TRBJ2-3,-,CASRVAYGTDTQYF,TGTGCCAGCAGGGTAGCGTATGGCACAGATACGCAGTATTTT
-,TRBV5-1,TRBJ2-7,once,CASSPRGNLPTYEQYF,TGCGCCAGCAGCCCAAGGGGGAACCTACCTACCTACGAGCAGTACTTC
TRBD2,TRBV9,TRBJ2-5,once,CASSASGGRGETQYF,TGTGCCAGCAGCGCTAGCGGGGGGCGGGGGGAGACCCAGTACTTC
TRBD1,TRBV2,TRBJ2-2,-,CASSEALTGWDSNTGELFF,TGTGCCAGCAGTGAAGCGCTTACGGGATGGGACAGCAACACCGGGGAGCTGTTTTTT
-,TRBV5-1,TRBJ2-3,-,CASKWYGSTDTQYF,TGCGCCAGCAAGTGGTACGGGTCCACAGATACGCAGTATTTT
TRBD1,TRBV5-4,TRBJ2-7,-,CASSLLRRDRGGEQYF,TGTGCCAGCAGCTTGCTAAGGAGAGACAGGGGTGGAGAGCAGTACTTC
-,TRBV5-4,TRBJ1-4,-,CASSLAGVATNEKLFF,TGTGCCAGCAGCTTGGCAGGGGTAGCAACTAATGAAAAACTGTTTTTT
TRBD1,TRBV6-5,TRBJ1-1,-,CASSYQQGIGTEAFF,TGTGCCAGCAGTTATCAACAGGGGATCGGCACTGAAGCTTTCTTT
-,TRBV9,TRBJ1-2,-,CASSASGYGYTF,TGTGCCAGCAGCGCCTCAGGCTATGGCTACACCTTC
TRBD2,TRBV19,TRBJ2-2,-,CASRRAGANTGELFF,TGTGCCAGTAGGAGGGCGGGGGCGAACACCGGGGAGCTGTTTTTT
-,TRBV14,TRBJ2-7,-,CASSQGGGVSSGHPWQYF,TGTGCCAGCAGCCAAGGAGGGGGAGTCTCCAGCGGCCATCCATGGCAGTACTTC
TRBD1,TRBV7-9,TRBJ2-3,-,CASSLSRDSQHTQYF,TGTGCCAGCAGCTTATCCCGGGACAGTCAACATACGCAGTATTTT
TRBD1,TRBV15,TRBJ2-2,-,CATSRGTGQRGAGELFF,TGTGCCACCAGCAGAGGGACAGGGCAGAGAGGGGCCGGGGAGCTGTTTTTT
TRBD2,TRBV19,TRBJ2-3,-,CASSTLISGISTDTQYF,TGTGCCAGTAGTACTCTCATTAGCGGGATCAGCACAGATACGCAGTATTTT
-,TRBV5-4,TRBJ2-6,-,CASTPRGQGSSSGANVLTF,TGTGCCAGCACCCCGCGGGGGCAGGGATCAAGCTCTGGGGCCAACGTCCTGACTTTC
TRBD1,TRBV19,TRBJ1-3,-,CASSFWTGFSGNTIYF,TGTGCCAGTAGCTTTTGGACAGGGTTCTCTGGAAACACCATATATTTT